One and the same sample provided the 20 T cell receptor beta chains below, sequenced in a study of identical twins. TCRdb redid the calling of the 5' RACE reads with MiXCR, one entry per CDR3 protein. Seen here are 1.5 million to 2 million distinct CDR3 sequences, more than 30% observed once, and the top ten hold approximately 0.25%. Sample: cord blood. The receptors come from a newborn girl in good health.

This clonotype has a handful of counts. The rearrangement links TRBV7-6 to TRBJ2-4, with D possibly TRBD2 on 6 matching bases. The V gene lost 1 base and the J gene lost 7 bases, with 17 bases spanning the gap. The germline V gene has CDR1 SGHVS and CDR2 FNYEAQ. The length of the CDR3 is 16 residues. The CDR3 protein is CASSLESGVGGNIQYF. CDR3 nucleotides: TGTGCCAGCAGCTTAGAAAGTGGTGTCGGAGGGAACATTCAGTACTTC.

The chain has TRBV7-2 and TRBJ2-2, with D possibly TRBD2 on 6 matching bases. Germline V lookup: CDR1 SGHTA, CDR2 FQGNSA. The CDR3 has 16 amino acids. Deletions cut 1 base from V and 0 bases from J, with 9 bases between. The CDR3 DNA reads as TGTGCCAGCAGCTTAGAAGCGGGTGCGAACACCGGGGAGCTGTTTTTT. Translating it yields CASSLEAGANTGELFF.

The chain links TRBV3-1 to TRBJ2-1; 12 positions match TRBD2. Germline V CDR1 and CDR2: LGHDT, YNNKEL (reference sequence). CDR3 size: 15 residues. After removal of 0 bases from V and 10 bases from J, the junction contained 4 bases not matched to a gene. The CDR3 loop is CASSQETSGRREQFF. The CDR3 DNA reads TGTGCCAGCAGCCAAGAAACTAGCGGGAGGAGGGAGCAGTTCTTC.

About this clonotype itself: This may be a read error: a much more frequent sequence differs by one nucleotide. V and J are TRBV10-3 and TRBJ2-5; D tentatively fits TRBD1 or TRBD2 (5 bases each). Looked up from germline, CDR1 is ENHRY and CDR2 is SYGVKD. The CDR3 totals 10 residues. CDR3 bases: TGTGCGCCCTCAAATCGAGGGACGTACTTC. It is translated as CAPSNRGTYF.

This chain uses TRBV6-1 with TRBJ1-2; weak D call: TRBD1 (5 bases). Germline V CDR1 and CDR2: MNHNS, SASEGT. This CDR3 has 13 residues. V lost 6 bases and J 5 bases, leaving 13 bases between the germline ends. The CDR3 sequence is CASRGDVNYGYTF. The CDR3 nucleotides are TGTGCCAGCAGAGGGGACGTCAATTATGGCTACACCTTC.

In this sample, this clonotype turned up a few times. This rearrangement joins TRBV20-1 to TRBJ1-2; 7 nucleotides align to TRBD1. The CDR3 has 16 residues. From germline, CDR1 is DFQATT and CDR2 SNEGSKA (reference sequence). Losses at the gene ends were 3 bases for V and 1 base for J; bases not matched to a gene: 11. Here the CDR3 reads CSASKGGQMINYGYTF. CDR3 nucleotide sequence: TGCAGTGCTAGTAAGGGGGGACAGATGATTAACTATGGCTACACCTTC.

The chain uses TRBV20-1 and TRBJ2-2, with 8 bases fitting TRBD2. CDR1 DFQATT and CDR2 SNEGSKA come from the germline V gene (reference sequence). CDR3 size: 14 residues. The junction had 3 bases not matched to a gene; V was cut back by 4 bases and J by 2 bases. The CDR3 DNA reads TGCAGTGCTATGCGGGGGGAAAACACCGGGGAGCTGTTTTTT. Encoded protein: CSAMRGENTGELFF.

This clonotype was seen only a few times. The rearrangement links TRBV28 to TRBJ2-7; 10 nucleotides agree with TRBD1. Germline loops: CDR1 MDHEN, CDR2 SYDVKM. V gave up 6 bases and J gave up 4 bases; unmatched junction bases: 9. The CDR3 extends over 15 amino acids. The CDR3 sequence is CASRLKTGGPYEQYF. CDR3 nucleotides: TGTGCCAGCAGGCTAAAGACAGGGGGCCCTTACGAGCAGTACTTC.

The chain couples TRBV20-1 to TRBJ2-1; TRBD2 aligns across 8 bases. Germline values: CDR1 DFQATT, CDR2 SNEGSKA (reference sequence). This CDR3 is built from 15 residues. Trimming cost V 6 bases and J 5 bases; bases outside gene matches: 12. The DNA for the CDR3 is TGCAGTGCCCCCGGGACTAGTCCGTCGAACAATGAGCAGTTCTTC. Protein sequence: CSAPGTSPSNNEQFF.

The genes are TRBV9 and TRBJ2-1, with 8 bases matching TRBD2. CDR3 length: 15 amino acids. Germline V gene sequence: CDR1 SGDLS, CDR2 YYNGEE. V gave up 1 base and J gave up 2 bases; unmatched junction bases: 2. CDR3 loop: CASSVQRGTYNEQFF. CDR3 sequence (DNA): TGTGCCAGCAGCGTACAGCGGGGGACCTACAATGAGCAGTTCTTC.

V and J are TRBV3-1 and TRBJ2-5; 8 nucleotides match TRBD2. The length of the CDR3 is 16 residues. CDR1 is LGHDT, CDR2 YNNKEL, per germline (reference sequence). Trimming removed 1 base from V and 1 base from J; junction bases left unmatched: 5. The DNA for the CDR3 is TGTGCCAGCAGCCAAGGGGCTAGCGGGCCCCAAGAGACCCAGTACTTC. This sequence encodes CASSQGASGPQETQYF.

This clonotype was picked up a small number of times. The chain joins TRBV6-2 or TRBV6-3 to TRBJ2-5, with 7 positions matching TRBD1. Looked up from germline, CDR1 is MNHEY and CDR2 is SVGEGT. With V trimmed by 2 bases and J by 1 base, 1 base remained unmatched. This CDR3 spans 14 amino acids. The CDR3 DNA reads TGTGCCAGCAGTTACGGGACAGTCCAAGAGACCCAGTACTTC. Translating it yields CASSYGTVQETQYF.

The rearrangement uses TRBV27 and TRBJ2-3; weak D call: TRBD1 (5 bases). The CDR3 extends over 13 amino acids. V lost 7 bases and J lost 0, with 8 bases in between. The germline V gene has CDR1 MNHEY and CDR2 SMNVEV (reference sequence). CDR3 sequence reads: CASTRQSTDTQYF. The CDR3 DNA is TGTGCCAGCACCCGACAGAGCACAGATACGCAGTATTTT.

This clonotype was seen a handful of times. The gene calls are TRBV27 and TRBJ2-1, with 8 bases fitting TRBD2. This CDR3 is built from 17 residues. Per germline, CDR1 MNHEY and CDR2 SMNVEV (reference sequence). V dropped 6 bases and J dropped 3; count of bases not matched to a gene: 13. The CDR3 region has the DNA TGTGCCAGCAGCCTACTAACGGGGGGGCGATTCTACAATGAGCAGTTCTTC. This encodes CASSLLTGGRFYNEQFF.

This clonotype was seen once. Here the CDR3 reads CASSHRDISYEQYF. The CDR3 nucleotides read TGTGCCAGCAGCCACCGGGACATCTCCTACGAGCAGTACTTC. The V gene is TRBV4-2, the J gene TRBJ2-7; tentative D call: TRBD1 (6 bases). With 3 bases removed from V and 0 bases from J, the gap between germline ends came to 9 bases. The CDR3 has 14 amino acids. In germline, CDR1 is LGHNA, CDR2 YNFKEQ.

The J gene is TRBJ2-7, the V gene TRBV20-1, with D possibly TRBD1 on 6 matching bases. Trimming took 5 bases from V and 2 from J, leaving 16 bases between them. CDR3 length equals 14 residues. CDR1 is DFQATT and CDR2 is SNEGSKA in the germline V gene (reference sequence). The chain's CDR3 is CSAFPMTGTYEQYF. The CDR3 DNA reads TGCAGTGCTTTTCCCATGACAGGAACCTACGAGCAGTACTTC.

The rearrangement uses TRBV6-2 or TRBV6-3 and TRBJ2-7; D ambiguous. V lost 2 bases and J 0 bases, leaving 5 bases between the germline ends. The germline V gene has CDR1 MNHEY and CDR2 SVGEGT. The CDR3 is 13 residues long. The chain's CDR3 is CASSYLVSYEQYF. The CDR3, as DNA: TGTGCCAGCAGTTACCTGGTCTCCTACGAGCAGTACTTC.

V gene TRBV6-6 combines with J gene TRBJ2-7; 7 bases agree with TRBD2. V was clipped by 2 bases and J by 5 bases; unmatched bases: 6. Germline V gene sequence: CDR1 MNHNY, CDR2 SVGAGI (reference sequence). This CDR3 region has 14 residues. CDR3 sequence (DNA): TGTGCCAGCAGTTACGAACGGGAGGAACACGAGCAGTACTTC. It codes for CASSYEREEHEQYF.

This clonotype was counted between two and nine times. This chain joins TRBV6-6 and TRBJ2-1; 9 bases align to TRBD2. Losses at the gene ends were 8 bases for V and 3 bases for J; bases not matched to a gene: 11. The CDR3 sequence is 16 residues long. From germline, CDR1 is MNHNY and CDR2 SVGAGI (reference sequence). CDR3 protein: CASSRPGLAFYNEQFF. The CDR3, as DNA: TGTGCCAGCTCTCGGCCGGGACTAGCTTTCTACAATGAGCAGTTCTTC.

The CDR3 DNA follows: TGCAGTGGGGCAGGGGTGACCAAAAACATTCAGTACTTC. Residues: CSGAGVTKNIQYF. The V call is TRBV20-1, the J call TRBJ2-4; weak D call: TRBD1 (6 bases). Trimming removed 7 bases from V and 2 bases from J, with 12 bases in between. Germline CDR1 and CDR2: DFQATT and SNEGSKA (reference sequence). The length of the CDR3 is 13 residues.